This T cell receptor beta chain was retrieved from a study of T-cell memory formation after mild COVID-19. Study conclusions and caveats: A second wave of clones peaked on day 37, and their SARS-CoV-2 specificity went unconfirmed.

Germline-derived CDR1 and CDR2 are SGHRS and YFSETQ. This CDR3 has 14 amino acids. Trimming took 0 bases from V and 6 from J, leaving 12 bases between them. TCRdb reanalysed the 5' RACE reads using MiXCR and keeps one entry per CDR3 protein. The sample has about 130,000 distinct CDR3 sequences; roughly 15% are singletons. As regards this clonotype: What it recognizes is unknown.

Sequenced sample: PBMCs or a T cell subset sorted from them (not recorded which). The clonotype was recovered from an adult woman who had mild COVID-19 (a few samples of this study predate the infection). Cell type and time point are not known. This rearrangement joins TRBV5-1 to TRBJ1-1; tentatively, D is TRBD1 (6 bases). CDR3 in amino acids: CASSLGDTGAEAFF. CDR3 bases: TGCGCCAGCAGCTTGGGGGACACCGGAGCTGAAGCTTTCTTT.